What follows is one T cell receptor beta chain and its context. The data were obtained in a study of T cell changes during pregnancy in multiple sclerosis. This table comes from immunoSEQ multiplex PCR, and its TCRdb copy is limited to in-frame clones, with some not included. The sample lists some 46,000 clones; about 94% were seen once. CDR1 SGHDN and CDR2 FVKESK come from the germline V gene. The CDR3 has 11 residues. The V end lost 3 bases, the J end lost 5 bases, and 3 bases lay between the germline ends. The V call is TRBV14, the J call TRBJ2-3; D uncertain. The sequenced sample was CD4+ T cells from peripheral blood mononuclear cells, obtained after pregnancy. This receptor was taken from a female donor with multiple sclerosis, enrolled in a pregnancy study. This chain's CDR3 is CASSHGDTQYF. CDR3 DNA sequence: TGTGCCAGCAGCCACGGAGATACGCAGTATTTT.